This TCR beta chain was identified during a study of T cell responses to AZD1222 COVID-19 vaccine. As for the study in general: Pooling was applied to second doses at about 4 or about 12 weeks.

Broader study findings: Baseline antibody screening turned up just a handful of seropositive AZD1222 recipients. Variant regions that are unmutated are reportedly the target of nearly half of spike-specific TCRs. Clonal diversity was possibly underestimated; the donors were predominantly white British and more often female.

The ends lost 0 bases at V and 4 bases at J; junction bases unmatched: 3. Germline V gene data show CDR1 as LNHNV and CDR2 as YYDKDF (reference sequence). The CDR3 is 15 residues long. Only one count was recorded for this clone. Its specificity is not known. Sequencing was performed with immunoSEQ multiplex PCR; in TCRdb, only in-frame clones are kept and a portion is missing. The sample lists more than 85,000 clones; approximately 91% were seen once. The chain joins TRBV15 to TRBJ2-1; 7 bases map to TRBD2. Here the sequenced sample was peripheral blood, taken on day 0 of AZD1222 vaccination. This TCR was sampled from an adult in good health. CDR3 amino acids: CATSREGGSYNEQFF. The CDR3 DNA is TGTGCCACCAGCAGAGAGGGCGGGAGTTACAATGAGCAGTTCTTC.